This T cell receptor (beta chain) was found in a study of blood T cells in healthy people across ages. PCR was performed a second time for roughly 6 to 12 cycles using a sample-barcoded 5' primer and a J-beta primer mix. TCRdb analysed the 5' RACE reads with MiXCR anew, one entry per CDR3 protein. The table lists hundreds of thousands of distinct CDR3 sequences, 45% to 50% of them singletons, with 25% to 35% in the top ten. The V and J ends lost 3 bases and 13 bases respectively, with 13 bases between them. From germline, CDR1 is SGHAT and CDR2 FQNNGV. This CDR3 comprises 12 residues. The receptor was isolated from a woman aged 60 to 75 in good health. This sequence joins TRBV11-2 and TRBJ2-4; D remains unclear. The sample was blood. This chain's CDR3 is CASSFDHSGQYF. The CDR3 coding sequence is TGTGCCAGCAGCTTCGACCATTCCGGGCAGTACTTC.